This T cell receptor (beta chain) is from a study of beta chain features in type 1 diabetes. What was sequenced were expressed TCRB transcripts, since all of the isolated RNA had been reverse transcribed. Assay used: immunoSEQ multiplex PCR; TCRdb lists only in-frame clones, some missing. Counted here are some 220,000 clones, 11% occurring once; the ten biggest clones make up 1% to 1.5%. Study-level points and caveats: In cDNA sequencing, cells with high TCR expression could be over-represented.

As for this clone: Its target is not known.

Germline assignment: CDR1 SGHNT and CDR2 YYREEE (reference sequence). V dropped 4 bases and J dropped 5; count of bases not matched to a gene: 9. The CDR3 is made up of 16 amino acids. Sequencing input: central memory CD4+ T cells from blood. V is TRBV5-4 and J is TRBJ2-7; 13 nucleotides match TRBD2. The source is a man between 18 and 35 years old in good health. CDR3 in amino acids: CASSRGLAGVYNEQYF. CDR3 DNA sequence: TGTGCCAGCAGCCGCGGACTAGCGGGAGTCTACAACGAGCAGTACTTC.